This is a list of T cell receptor beta chains from one sample in a study of blood T cell repertoires in COVID-19. Method: immunoSEQ multiplex PCR; TCRdb's copy keeps in-frame clones and lacks some. The sample holds more than 200,000 clones, approximately 91% seen once. Material for sequencing was peripheral blood. The receptors were gathered from a man aged 35-49 years with acute or convalescent COVID-19. The CDR3 runs from the conserved cysteine through the conserved F or W. The D gene is left open where the match is weak. A row's size may be missing; if present it is once, few, many or a size class.

J | size | D | V | CDR3 | DNA
TRBJ2-3 | . | . | TRBV23-1 | CASSQLGPRQAQTAGDTQYF | TGCGCCAGCAGTCAATTGGGACCTCGACAGGCCCAAACTGCCGGAGATACGCAGTATTTT
TRBJ1-2 | . | . | TRBV30 | CAWRTQNNYGYTF | TGTGCCTGGAGGACACAAAATAACTATGGCTACACCTTC
TRBJ2-6 | . | TRBD1 | TRBV27 | CASSGTGGSGANVLTF | TGTGCCAGCAGTGGCACAGGGGGCTCTGGGGCCAACGTCCTGACTTTC
TRBJ2-2 | . | TRBD2 | TRBV27 | CASSTSGSVRTGELFF | TGTGCCAGCAGCACTAGCGGGAGTGTACGCACCGGGGAGCTGTTTTTT
TRBJ1-1 | . | TRBD1 | TRBV6-5 | CASSYTRDSEAFF | TGTGCCAGCAGTTACACTAGGGACAGTGAAGCTTTCTTT
TRBJ1-4 | . | . | TRBV7-8 | CASSLAGGEKLFF | TGTGCCAGCAGCTTGGCCGGGGGTGAAAAACTGTTTTTT
TRBJ1-1 | once | . | TRBV30 | CASRRGRQAFF | TGTGCATCCCGGCGGGGGCGGCAAGCTTTCTTT
TRBJ2-5 | . | TRBD2 | TRBV5-1 | CASSLAGLAGAETQYF | TGCGCCAGCAGCTTGGCTGGGCTAGCGGGAGCAGAGACCCAGTACTTC
TRBJ2-5 | . | . | TRBV6-5 | CASSLLLGRETQYF | TGTGCCAGCAGTCTCCTTCTGGGCCGGGAGACCCAGTACTTC
TRBJ2-7 | . | TRBD1 | TRBV9 | CASSSGTGGAEQYF | TGTGCCAGCAGCTCCGGGACAGGGGGCGCCGAGCAGTACTTC
TRBJ2-5 | . | . | TRBV11-2 | CASSLTGHQETQYF | TGTGCCAGCAGCTTAACAGGGCACCAAGAGACCCAGTACTTC
TRBJ2-3 | . | . | TRBV30 | CAWSPRGTQYF | TGTGCCTGGAGTCCCCGGGGGACGCAGTATTTT
TRBJ1-5 | . | . | TRBV19 | CASSIQYSNQPQHF | TGTGCCAGTAGTATACAGTATAGCAATCAGCCCCAGCATTTT
TRBJ1-2 | . | . | TRBV5-4 | CASSLAVVFGYTF | TGTGCCAGCAGCTTGGCCGTCGTATTTGGCTACACCTTC
TRBJ1-2 | . | . | TRBV6-5 | CASSYSAIRGGYGYTF | TGTGCCAGCAGTTACTCGGCGATCCGGGGGGGCTATGGCTACACCTTC
TRBJ2-5 | . | TRBD1 | TRBV10-2 | CASTIVRDRGETQYF | TGCGCCAGCACCATAGTCCGGGACAGGGGAGAGACCCAGTACTTC
TRBJ2-1 | . | . | TRBV7-6 | CASSLAPGEQFF | TGTGCCAGCAGCTTAGCGCCTGGCGAGCAGTTCTTC
TRBJ1-4 | . | . | TRBV7-2 | CASSFTGNNEKLFF | TGTGCCAGCAGCTTTACAGGGAACAATGAAAAACTGTTTTTT
TRBJ2-7 | . | TRBD2 | TRBV28 | CASSLTSGSAYEQYF | TGTGCCAGCAGTTTGACTAGCGGGAGTGCCTACGAGCAGTACTTC
TRBJ1-2 | . | TRBD1 | TRBV5-1 | CASSLGTGGNYGYTF | TGCGCCAGCAGCTTGGGGACAGGGGGGAACTATGGCTACACCTTC
TRBJ2-5 | . | . | TRBV7-8 | CASSLGFLAGQETQYF | TGTGCCAGCAGCTTAGGATTTCTGGCGGGACAAGAGACCCAGTACTTC
TRBJ2-5 | . | TRBD2 | TRBV3-1/TRBV3-2 | CASSYSGGAGETQYF | TGTGCCAGCAGCTATAGCGGGGGGGCCGGAGAGACCCAGTACTTC
TRBJ1-2 | . | . | TRBV24-1 | CATSDPGGHGYTF | TGTGCCACCAGTGACCCGGGTGGCCATGGCTACACCTTC
TRBJ2-7 | . | TRBD1 | TRBV6-5 | CASSYDGTGGGYEQYF | TGTGCCAGCAGTTACGATGGGACAGGGGGCGGTTACGAGCAGTACTTC
TRBJ1-3 | . | TRBD1 | TRBV19 | CASSPIDREGGNTIYF | TGTGCCAGTAGCCCCATTGACAGGGAAGGAGGAAACACCATATATTTT
TRBJ1-3 | . | . | TRBV19 | CASSMRDLSGNTIYF | TGTGCCAGTAGTATGAGGGATCTCTCTGGAAACACCATATATTTT
TRBJ1-5 | . | . | TRBV28 | CASSFALRGVQPQHF | TGTGCCAGCAGTTTCGCCCTCAGGGGTGTCCAGCCCCAGCATTTT
TRBJ1-3 | . | . | TRBV6-5 | CASRPQGPFGNTIYF | TGTGCCAGCAGACCCCAGGGGCCCTTTGGAAACACCATATATTTT
TRBJ2-7 | few | TRBD1 | TRBV4-3 | CASSQDLGGRGHEQYF | TGCGCCAGCAGCCAAGATTTGGGGGGCAGGGGGCACGAGCAGTACTTC
TRBJ1-1 | . | . | TRBV27 | CASSARVNTEAFF | TGTGCCAGCAGCGCCAGGGTGAACACTGAAGCTTTCTTT
TRBJ2-1 | once | . | TRBV3-1/TRBV3-2 | CASSPQGGQYLF | TGTGCCAGCAGCCCCCAAGGGGGACAATACCTCTTC
TRBJ2-5 | . | TRBD2 | TRBV19 | CASSIGPGLAGDGGTQYF | TGTGCCAGTAGTATAGGTCCAGGACTAGCGGGGGATGGAGGGACCCAGTACTTC
TRBJ2-2 | . | TRBD1 | TRBV4-1 | CASSWSTTGLTGELFF | TGCGCCAGCAGCTGGTCCACGACAGGGTTAACCGGGGAGCTGTTTTTT
TRBJ1-6 | . | TRBD1 | TRBV27 | CASSLDRGGSPLHF | TGTGCCAGCAGTTTAGACAGGGGGGGTTCACCCCTCCACTTT
TRBJ1-2 | . | . | TRBV11-3 | CASRETGLYGYTF | TGTGCCAGCAGGGAAACAGGCCTCTATGGCTACACCTTC
TRBJ2-3 | few | TRBD2 | TRBV4-3 | CASSQDSAGGLANTQYF | TGCGCCAGCAGCCAAGATTCAGCGGGAGGGCTCGCGAATACGCAGTATTTT
TRBJ1-1 | . | . | TRBV28 | CASSLSEDSWTPAEAFF | TGTGCCAGCAGTTTATCAGAGGACAGTTGGACCCCAGCTGAAGCTTTCTTT
TRBJ1-6 | . | . | TRBV7-9 | CASSSQGSNSPLHF | TGTGCCAGCAGCTCACAGGGCTCCAATTCACCCCTCCACTTT
TRBJ2-5 | . | TRBD1 | TRBV23-1 | CASSHAKNPTGGWETQYF | TGCGCCAGCAGTCACGCAAAAAACCCTACAGGGGGCTGGGAGACCCAGTACTTC
TRBJ2-7 | . | . | TRBV5-8 | CASSTRTGYSYEQYF | TGTGCCAGCAGCACGAGAACAGGGTACTCCTACGAGCAGTACTTC
TRBJ2-7 | . | . | TRBV4-1 | CASSPRQWEYEQYF | TGCGCCAGCAGCCCCAGACAGTGGGAATACGAGCAGTACTTC